The T cell receptor beta chain under discussion was sequenced for a study of blood T cell repertoires in COVID-19 (dated by TCRdb to about 2020). Broadly, across the study: Samples covering the acute and convalescent phases of COVID-19 were provided by collaborators in the United States, Italy and Spain. The material from the prospective study consisted of cDNA or gDNA derived from T cells, B-cell-depleted T cells, or PBMCs. Subjects who had been exposed to COVID-19, were actively infected with it, or had recovered from it provided the deeply sampled blood TCRbeta repertoires that made up the dataset. The repertoires were made available in a free public database intended to serve as a resource for research on the immune response to SARS-CoV-2. The samples were drawn from the first 160 participants of the ongoing ImmuneRACE study and from more than 1,000 subjects provided by 6 global collaborators. Nearly every sample came with metadata listing a de-identified subject ID, COVID-19 status, age in years and sex. HLA class I and class II types, where available, came from metadata supplied by the sample provider rather than from assay-based typing.

The CDR3 goes from the cysteine to the phenylalanine over 14 residues. CDR3 DNA only is kept here, 42 bases in frame from base 1. The germline ends are 9 bases apart after V is trimmed by 0 bases and J by 3 bases. CDR1 and CDR2 are read off the germline V gene as SGHRS and YFSETQ. In Seattle, one collaborating source enrolled patients while the infection was active and tracked those patients longitudinally over the course of disease. Each collaborating institution followed its own protocols to collect whole blood in K2EDTA tubes. Collaborator samples were shipped for TCRbeta analysis as frozen whole blood, isolated PBMCs, or DNA extracted from either sample type. TCRbeta CDR3 regions were amplified from genomic DNA using the immunoSEQ Assay, a bias-controlled multiplex PCR. From the authors' description of their analysis: Within the assay, amplification of reference gene primers was used to estimate how many nucleated cells each sample contained. Sequence reads were collapsed and filtered to measure the absolute abundance of every unique TCRbeta CDR3 rearrangement. For each sample, productive Simpson clonality was calculated as the square root of Simpson's diversity index over productive rearrangements. Here the immuneACCESS table is served through TCRdb, limited to in-frame sequences with V and J called. Missing clones are a known gap in these copies; in checked studies unresolved V genes cover under half, and the rest lacks a known reason. From that table come the V and J calls and clone size; the DNA was used to work out D and trimming. This sample comprises fewer than 200,000 clones, almost 85% of them detected only once. The biggest ten clones account for around 2.7% of the sample.

As regards this clone: Its antigen is currently not known. No much larger clonotype is one base removed from it; base qualities were not supplied.

What the work shows at the level of the full study, not this receptor alone: The quantity of clinical and demographic metadata differed by source and by participant and was supplied without curation.

The clonotype comes from an elderly woman with COVID-19, enrolled during active disease. The chain joins TRBV5-1 to TRBJ1-1; the D gene is possibly TRBD1, with 6 bases matching. The sequenced material came from peripheral blood. The nucleotides read TGCGCCAGCAGCTTGGGACAGGTCTACACTGAAGCTTTCTTT. Translated, it gives CASSLGQVYTEAFF.